This is a list of T cell receptor beta chains from one sample in a study of shared clonotypes between healthy human individuals. Some clones are missing from TCRdb's copy, which holds only in-frame ones; the method was immunoSEQ multiplex PCR. The sample lists 850,000 to 1,100,000 clones, around three quarters occurring once. The sample consisted of memory CD4+ T cells from PBMCs. Every receptor here comes from a young man in good health. Some clones in this sample may be carry-over from other donors' samples. Each CDR3 is given with its conserved first and last residue. Each record gives: V gene, D gene, CDR3 length, clone size, J gene, CDR3 protein, CDR3 DNA. The D gene is left open where the match is weak. Clone sizes are given selectively: once, few, many, or a class where the clone is expanded.

TRBV4-3,.,15,.,TRBJ2-2,CASSQGVSGAGELFF,TGCGCCAGCAGCCAAGGAGTTTCTGGGGCCGGGGAGCTGTTTTTT
TRBV5-1,.,15,.,TRBJ2-1,CASTKTGQSYNEQFF,TGCGCCAGCACGAAGACGGGACAATCCTACAATGAGCAGTTCTTC
TRBV4-1,.,13,.,TRBJ2-7,CASSQIGQYEQYF,TGCGCCAGCAGCCAGATCGGACAATACGAGCAGTACTTC
TRBV6-5,.,16,.,TRBJ1-3,CASSYSWGVAGNTIYF,TGTGCCAGCAGTTACTCGTGGGGGGTCGCTGGAAACACCATATATTTT
TRBV2,TRBD1,15,.,TRBJ2-5,CASSAMGQSQETQYF,TGTGCCAGCAGTGCTATGGGACAGAGTCAAGAGACCCAGTACTTC
TRBV27,.,14,.,TRBJ2-2,CASSSEANTGELFF,TGTGCCAGCAGTTCAGAAGCGAACACCGGGGAGCTGTTTTTT
TRBV4-2,TRBD1,18,.,TRBJ1-4,CASSQGQAADATNEKLFF,TGTGCCAGCAGCCAGGGACAGGCGGCGGACGCCACTAATGAAAAACTGTTTTTT
TRBV2,.,18,.,TRBJ1-5,CASSEPAGVFPGRQPQHF,TGTGCCAGCAGTGAACCGGCAGGGGTTTTCCCCGGACGTCAGCCCCAGCATTTT
TRBV5-8,.,15,.,TRBJ1-2,CASSPQVSPNYGYTF,TGTGCCAGCAGCCCACAGGTTTCGCCTAACTATGGCTACACCTTC
TRBV6-5,.,16,.,TRBJ2-5,CASSYRRGLQLETQYF,TGTGCCAGCAGTTACAGGCGGGGACTTCAACTAGAGACCCAGTACTTC
TRBV18,TRBD1,15,.,TRBJ2-3,CASSQGTGDTDTQYF,TGTGCCAGCTCACAGGGGACAGGGGACACAGATACGCAGTATTTT
TRBV4-2,TRBD1,16,.,TRBJ1-5,CASSLYGTGTNQPQHF,TGTGCCAGCAGCCTTTACGGGACAGGGACGAATCAGCCCCAGCATTTT
TRBV19,.,12,few,TRBJ1-3,CASSTLGNTIYF,TGTGCCAGTAGTACCCTTGGAAACACCATATATTTT
TRBV27,TRBD1,14,few,TRBJ2-7,CASSFTGVRSEQYF,TGTGCCAGCAGTTTTACAGGGGTGCGTAGCGAGCAGTACTTC
TRBV29-1,.,14,.,TRBJ2-7,CSVAAGDRFHEQYF,TGCAGCGTTGCTGCGGGAGACAGGTTCCACGAGCAGTACTTC
TRBV29-1,.,14,.,TRBJ2-5,CSVCRSAFQETQYF,TGCAGCGTCTGTAGATCGGCGTTTCAAGAGACCCAGTACTTC
TRBV30,.,16,once,TRBJ2-6,CAWSRDIYSGANVLTF,TGTGCCTGGTCGCGGGACATTTACTCTGGGGCCAACGTCCTGACTTTC
TRBV10-3,TRBD1,15,once,TRBJ1-1,CASHPGQLMNTEAFF,TGTGCCAGCCACCCGGGACAGTTGATGAACACTGAAGCTTTCTTT
TRBV4-3,TRBD2,20,.,TRBJ2-3,CASSQDPPAPGTSDTDTQYF,TGCGCCAGCAGCCAAGATCCCCCCGCCCCCGGGACTAGCGACACAGATACGCAGTATTTT
TRBV19,.,16,.,TRBJ1-3,CASTPGRRPVLSTIYF,TGTGCCAGTACCCCGGGGAGGAGACCCGTATTGTCTACCATATATTTT
TRBV29-1,TRBD1,13,.,TRBJ1-2,CSVGQGRRDGYTF,TGCAGCGTTGGACAGGGCAGGCGGGATGGCTACACCTTC
TRBV5-1,TRBD1,13,.,TRBJ1-2,CASSPGTAYGYTF,TGCGCCAGCAGCCCGGGGACAGCTTATGGCTACACCTTC
TRBV7-2,TRBD2,18,.,TRBJ2-3,CASSLRFSGRGGPDTQYF,TGTGCCAGCAGCTTGAGGTTCAGCGGGAGGGGTGGCCCAGATACGCAGTATTTT
TRBV4-1,.,14,.,TRBJ1-2,CASSPLGTEQKATF,TGCGCCAGCAGCCCCCTCGGGACGGAGCAAAAGGCCACCTTC
TRBV27,TRBD1,15,.,TRBJ2-7,CASSRNGQGVYEQYF,TGTGCCAGCAGCCGAAACGGACAGGGAGTGTACGAGCAGTACTTC
TRBV7-9,.,15,.,TRBJ2-1,CASSLGLSSYNEQFF,TGTGCCAGCAGCTTGGGACTGAGCTCCTACAATGAGCAGTTCTTC
TRBV2,TRBD2,15,many,TRBJ2-1,CASSATSGNYNEQFF,TGTGCCAGCAGCGCCACTAGCGGGAATTACAATGAGCAGTTCTTC
TRBV27,TRBD2,17,.,TRBJ2-7,CASSVITSGRADYEQYF,TGTGCCAGCAGTGTAATTACTAGCGGGAGGGCTGACTACGAGCAGTACTTC
TRBV20-1,.,11,once,TRBJ2-3,CSVSRADTQYF,TGCAGTGTCAGTCGGGCAGATACGCAGTATTTT
TRBV11-2,TRBD1,15,.,TRBJ2-5,CASSTGTGAGETQYF,TGTGCCAGCAGCACAGGGACAGGGGCGGGGGAGACCCAGTACTTC
TRBV30,.,15,.,TRBJ1-5,CAWSVRGAGNQPQHF,TGTGCCTGGAGTGTACGGGGGGCCGGCAATCAGCCCCAGCATTTT
TRBV5-1,TRBD1,17,.,TRBJ2-2,CASSSGTVPRDTGELFF,TGCGCCAGCAGTTCTGGGACAGTCCCAAGAGACACCGGGGAGCTGTTTTTT
TRBV2,TRBD1,16,.,TRBJ2-2,CASSPQRGLAAGELFF,TGTGCCAGCAGCCCCCAGAGGGGGCTAGCCGCCGGGGAGCTGTTTTTT
TRBV10-3,.,15,.,TRBJ2-3,CAISESGGDTDTQYF,TGTGCCATCAGTGAGTCAGGAGGTGACACAGATACGCAGTATTTT
TRBV30,.,14,.,TRBJ1-1,CAWSVGWRVTEAFF,TGTGCCTGGAGTGTAGGATGGCGGGTGACTGAAGCTTTCTTT
TRBV7-6,.,17,.,TRBJ2-7,CASSALEGRLGSYEQYF,TGTGCCAGCAGCGCCCTGGAGGGGAGGCTAGGGAGCTACGAGCAGTACTTC
TRBV7-2,TRBD2,17,.,TRBJ2-7,CASSLDWGGTSPYEQYF,TGTGCCAGCAGCTTAGACTGGGGGGGGACTAGTCCCTACGAGCAGTACTTC
TRBV6-5,.,14,.,TRBJ2-7,CASSLGGNSYEQYF,TGTGCCAGCAGTTTGGGCGGAAATTCCTACGAGCAGTACTTC
TRBV29-1,TRBD1,13,.,TRBJ1-2,CSVEKTGIYGYTF,TGCAGCGTTGAAAAGACAGGGATTTATGGCTACACCTTC
TRBV5-1,TRBD1,16,.,TRBJ1-1,CASSRGQGDLNTEAFF,TGCGCCAGCAGCAGGGGACAGGGGGACCTGAACACTGAAGCTTTCTTT
TRBV6-1,TRBD1,14,many,TRBJ2-7,CASSEGGGAYEQYF,TGTGCCAGCAGTGAAGGAGGGGGCGCCTACGAGCAGTACTTC
TRBV23-1,.,19,once,TRBJ2-6,CASSQPRRHESSGANVLTF,TGCGCCAGCAGTCAACCCCGGCGGCACGAGAGCTCTGGGGCCAACGTCCTGACTTTC
TRBV29-1,TRBD1,15,.,TRBJ1-2,CSVDTQTGGAGGYTF,TGCAGCGTTGATACCCAAACAGGGGGCGCGGGTGGCTACACCTTC
TRBV9,.,13,.,TRBJ1-2,CASSRAGDYGYTF,TGTGCCAGCAGCCGAGCAGGGGACTATGGCTACACCTTC
TRBV6-6,TRBD1,13,.,TRBJ2-7,CASSRGQVYEQYF,TGTGCCAGCAGCCGAGGACAGGTCTACGAGCAGTACTTC
TRBV19,.,14,.,TRBJ2-7,CASSISVHSYEQYF,TGTGCCAGTAGTATTTCGGTTCACTCCTACGAGCAGTACTTC
TRBV19,TRBD2,14,.,TRBJ2-3,CASSSGRLGDTQYF,TGTGCCAGTAGTAGCGGGAGACTTGGAGATACGCAGTATTTT
TRBV6-1,.,11,once,TRBJ2-1,CASSVYNEQFF,TGTGCCAGCAGTGTCTACAATGAGCAGTTCTTC
TRBV28,.,13,.,TRBJ1-5,CASKTGSGQPQHF,TGTGCCAGCAAAACAGGGAGCGGACAGCCCCAGCATTTT
TRBV19,.,14,once,TRBJ2-7,CASSTPGLACEQYF,TGTGCCAGTAGTACCCCGGGCCTTGCCTGCGAGCAGTACTTC
TRBV19,.,12,.,TRBJ2-7,CASRDATYEQYF,TGTGCCAGCAGAGACGCAACCTACGAGCAGTACTTC
TRBV2,TRBD2,13,.,TRBJ2-1,CASSGRGVNEQFF,TGTGCCAGCAGTGGCCGGGGGGTCAATGAGCAGTTCTTC
TRBV7-3,.,13,.,TRBJ2-2,CASSLLGTGELFF,TGTGCCAGCAGCTTATTGGGAACCGGGGAGCTGTTTTTT
TRBV15,.,14,once,TRBJ1-2,CATSRTGVNYGYTF,TGTGCCACCAGCAGGACTGGCGTTAACTATGGCTACACCTTC
TRBV6-1,.,15,.,TRBJ1-5,CASSEAPQHNQPQHF,TGTGCCAGCAGTGAAGCACCACAGCACAATCAGCCCCAGCATTTT
TRBV27,TRBD1,17,.,TRBJ1-1,CASSQGQGRPLNTEAFF,TGTGCCAGCAGTCAAGGACAGGGGCGACCCTTGAACACTGAAGCTTTCTTT
TRBV28,.,16,.,TRBJ1-5,CASSLMGVWDNQPQHF,TGTGCCAGCAGTTTAATGGGGGTTTGGGACAATCAGCCCCAGCATTTT
TRBV15,TRBD1,17,.,TRBJ2-1,CATSRDRQGAGYNEQFF,TGTGCCACCAGCAGAGATCGGCAGGGGGCCGGCTACAATGAGCAGTTCTTC
TRBV5-1,TRBD2,16,.,TRBJ2-7,CASSLLTSGSSYEQYF,TGCGCCAGCAGCTTGTTGACTAGCGGAAGCTCCTACGAGCAGTACTTC
TRBV7-9,.,15,.,TRBJ2-1,CASSLGASFYNEQFF,TGTGCCAGCAGCCTAGGGGCTAGCTTCTACAATGAGCAGTTCTTC